One sample yielded the 24 T cell receptor beta chains listed below, sequenced in a study of blood T cell repertoires in COVID-19. The table came from immunoSEQ multiplex PCR; TCRdb's copy has only in-frame clones and leaves some out. The table records about 150,000 clones, over 65% of them present only once. Sequenced: peripheral blood. The source is a man older than 75 with acute or convalescent COVID-19.

The chain carries TRBV14 and TRBJ1-1; D is perhaps TRBD1 (6 bases). The CDR3 is 16 residues long. The V and J ends lost 2 bases and 1 base respectively, with 14 bases between them. Per germline, CDR1 SGHDN and CDR2 FVKESK. The chain's CDR3 is CASSQRGGLGNTEAFF. In DNA form, the CDR3 reads TGTGCCAGCAGCCAACGCGGGGGCTTGGGGAACACTGAAGCTTTCTTT. Full variable domain (outside the CDR3, taken from reference TRBV14 and TRBJ1-1): EAGVTQFPSHSVIEKGQTVTLRCDPISGHDNLYWYRRVMGKEIKFLLHFVKESKQDESGMPNNRFLAERTGGTYSTLKVQPAELEDSGVYFCASSQRGGLGNTEAFFGQGTRLTVV.

This chain uses TRBV3-1 (or the pseudogene TRBV3-2) with TRBJ2-1, with D hard to call. The CDR3 contains 13 residues. Per germline, CDR1 LGHDT and CDR2 YNNKEL (reference sequence). The V gene lost 4 bases and the J gene lost 4 bases, with 8 bases spanning the gap. This CDR3 is CASSLMRYNEQFF. CDR3 coding DNA: TGTGCCAGCAGCCTGATGAGATACAATGAGCAGTTCTTC.

The J gene is TRBJ2-7, the V gene TRBV7-9; D is unresolved. CDR3 size: 15 residues. Germline V lookup: CDR1 SEHNR, CDR2 FQNEAQ (reference sequence). V lost 7 bases to trimming and J lost 3 bases, with 19 bases between them. The CDR3 spells CASTRTPQSFYEQYF. The CDR3 DNA reads TGTGCCAGCACACGAACCCCCCAAAGCTTCTACGAGCAGTACTTC.

This chain uses TRBV28 with TRBJ1-2; 8 nucleotides align to TRBD1. V trimming: 4 bases; J trimming: 4 bases; junction bases outside the gene matches: 8. The CDR3 is 15 amino acids. CDR1 is MDHEN and CDR2 is SYDVKM in the germline V gene. The chain's CDR3 is CASSSQGARSYGYTF. In DNA form, the CDR3 reads TGTGCCAGCAGTTCGCAGGGGGCGCGTAGCTATGGCTACACCTTC.

The genes are TRBV14 and TRBJ2-5; tentatively, D is TRBD2 (5 bases). V was shortened by 0 bases and J by 3 bases, with 11 bases between the two germline ends. Germline V gene sequence: CDR1 SGHDN, CDR2 FVKESK. The CDR3 covers 15 residues. CDR3 sequence: CASSQDREGKETQYF. CDR3 DNA: TGTGCCAGCAGCCAAGATCGGGAAGGGAAAGAGACCCAGTACTTC.

The rearrangement links TRBV6-2 or TRBV6-3 to TRBJ2-5, with a weak D call TRBD1 (5 bases). The germline gives CDR1 MNHEY, CDR2 SVGEGT. The CDR3 has 15 residues. V shed 1 base and J shed 5 bases, with 14 bases lying between them. DNA of the CDR3: TGTGCCAGCAGTTACTTGGGGCTGGGAATGGAGACCCAGTACTTC. It yields the protein CASSYLGLGMETQYF.

The chain recombines TRBV7-2 with TRBJ2-5; 13 bases line up with TRBD2. The germline CDR1 and CDR2 sequences are SGHTA and FQGNSA. The CDR3 extends over 17 amino acids. V was pared by 4 bases and J by 4 bases, with 9 bases of the junction left unmatched. This CDR3 reads CASSSSRLAGGGETQYF. In nucleotides, the CDR3 is TGTGCCAGCAGCTCGTCCAGACTAGCGGGGGGCGGAGAGACCCAGTACTTC.

J is TRBJ1-3 and V is TRBV30; D ambiguous. Germline CDR1 is GTSNPN and CDR2 is SVGIG (reference sequence). The CDR3 extends over 13 amino acids. Trimming left V 0 bases short and J 4 bases short, with 7 bases between. Here the CDR3 reads CAWSVIRGNTIYF. CDR3 coding DNA: TGTGCCTGGAGTGTAATCAGGGGAAACACCATATATTTT.

The chain uses TRBV7-9 and TRBJ2-3; D may be TRBD1 (6 bases). The V end was cut by 5 bases, the J end by 1 base, with 10 bases between. Germline V lookup: CDR1 SEHNR, CDR2 FQNEAQ (reference sequence). This CDR3 has 14 amino acids. CDR3 DNA: TGTGCCAGCAGCCCTGACAGGCGCACAGATACGCAGTATTTT. Translated, it gives CASSPDRRTDTQYF.

This clone was picked up one time. The V gene is TRBV24-1, the J gene TRBJ1-6; no reliable D call. The CDR3 extends over 17 amino acids. V gave up 4 bases and J gave up 0 bases, with 12 bases separating them. The germline V gene has CDR1 KGHDR and CDR2 SFDVKD. CDR3 bases: TGTGCCACCAGTGACCCGGAGTTTAGCTCCTATAATTCACCCCTCCACTTT. The encoded protein is CATSDPEFSSYNSPLHF.

The V and J genes are TRBV9 and TRBJ2-7; 9 bases agree with TRBD1. The junction had 5 bases not matched to a gene; V was cut back by 3 bases and J by 4 bases. The CDR3 is made up of 14 amino acids. CDR1 SGDLS and CDR2 YYNGEE come from the germline V gene. CDR3: CASSAGTGTYEQYF. CDR3 DNA sequence: TGTGCCAGCAGCGCCGGGACAGGGACTTACGAGCAGTACTTC.

The DNA for the CDR3 is TGCAGTGCTCCTATTCAAGAGACCCAGTACTTC. Amino acids: CSAPIQETQYF. V is TRBV20-1 and J is TRBJ2-5; D is uncertain. This CDR3 spans 11 amino acids. V was clipped by 5 bases and J by 2 bases, with 6 bases between them. Germline V gene sequence: CDR1 DFQATT, CDR2 SNEGSKA (reference sequence).

The rearrangement uses TRBV11-2 and TRBJ2-5, with unresolved D. Germline V lookup: CDR1 SGHAT, CDR2 FQNNGV. This CDR3 region has 14 residues. V dropped 5 bases and J dropped 2 bases, with 12 bases sitting between them. The DNA for the CDR3 is TGTGCCAGCAGCCCCCCGTACCAGCAAGAGACCCAGTACTTC. Its protein is CASSPPYQQETQYF. The full variable domain, rest sourced from reference TRBV11-2 and TRBJ2-5, is EAGVAQSPRYKIIEKRQSVAFWCNPISGHATLYWYQQILGQGPKLLIQFQNNGVVDDSQLPKDRFSAERLKGVDSTLKIQPAKLEDSAVYLCASSPPYQQETQYFGPGTRLLVL.

The chain recombines TRBV2 with TRBJ2-5; 9 bases fit TRBD2. This CDR3 is 15 amino acids long. The ends lost 6 bases at V and 1 base at J; junction bases unmatched: 6. Germline lookup yields CDR1 SNHLY and CDR2 FYNNEI. The CDR3 sequence: CASSLGAGGQETQYF. DNA of the CDR3: TGTGCCAGCAGCCTTGGAGCGGGGGGCCAAGAGACCCAGTACTTC.

The chain is built from TRBV24-1 and TRBJ2-6, with 10 bases aligning to TRBD1. This CDR3 is built from 19 residues. Germline assignment: CDR1 KGHDR and CDR2 SFDVKD. J was trimmed by 0 bases and V by 0 bases; bases with no gene match: 4. The CDR3: CATSDLWTGGVSGANVLTF. CDR3 sequence (DNA): TGTGCCACCAGTGATTTGTGGACAGGGGGGGTCTCTGGGGCCAACGTCCTGACTTTC.

The chain has TRBV5-8 and TRBJ2-3; 11 bases line up with TRBD2. Trimming removed 0 bases from V and 0 bases from J; junction bases left unmatched: 12. The CDR3 totals 20 residues. The germline gives CDR1 SGHTS, CDR2 YDEGEE. CDR3 bases: TGTGCCAGCAGCTTGGCCTTACGACTAGCGGGGAGTTCTAGCACAGATACGCAGTATTTT. This translates into CASSLALRLAGSSSTDTQYF.

This clone was seen only a few times. This chain uses TRBV7-9 with TRBJ1-1; perhaps TRBD1 as D (5 bases). From germline, CDR1 is SEHNR and CDR2 FQNEAQ (reference sequence). The CDR3 has 13 residues. Trimming took 8 bases from V and 0 from J, leaving 10 bases between them. The CDR3 sequence is CASSQDMNTEAFF. CDR3 in DNA: TGTGCCAGCTCACAGGACATGAACACTGAAGCTTTCTTT.

This clone was recorded only once. The chain has TRBV3-1 (or the pseudogene TRBV3-2) and TRBJ2-3, with TRBD1 matching 7 bases. V lost 4 bases and J lost 4; bases outside the gene matches: 11. The CDR3 spans 16 residues. Per the germline V gene, CDR1 is LGHDT and CDR2 is YNNKEL (reference sequence). Here the CDR3 reads CASSLGGRGPADTQYF. DNA of the CDR3: TGTGCCAGCAGCCTGGGTGGTAGGGGGCCCGCAGATACGCAGTATTTT.

The rearrangement links TRBV24-1 to TRBJ2-1; TRBD2 agrees at 12 bases. CDR3 length equals 17 residues. Trimming took 5 bases from V and 9 from J; bases not matched to a gene: 13. Per the germline V gene, CDR1 is KGHDR and CDR2 is SFDVKD. Written as DNA, the CDR3 is TGTGCCACCAGTGGAACACCATCGACTAGCGGGGGAGCTGAGCAGTTCTTC. It yields the protein CATSGTPSTSGGAEQFF.

This rearrangement joins TRBV6-5 to TRBJ1-1; maybe TRBD1 (5 bases). This CDR3 is 13 amino acids long. Per germline, CDR1 MNHEY and CDR2 SVGAGI. The V gene lost 2 bases and the J gene lost 4 bases, with 8 bases spanning the gap. This CDR3 is CASSYPGGTEAFF. The CDR3 DNA reads as TGTGCCAGCAGTTACCCGGGGGGCACTGAAGCTTTCTTT.

The chain joins TRBV7-2 to TRBJ2-5; 12 bases are shared with TRBD2. V dropped 5 bases and J dropped 4; count of bases not matched to a gene: 5. This CDR3 contains 15 residues. Germline V gene data show CDR1 as SGHTA and CDR2 as FQGNSA. The CDR3 loop is CASSKLAGGRETQYF. CDR3 DNA: TGTGCCAGCAGCAAACTAGCGGGGGGCCGAGAGACCCAGTACTTC.

The chain has TRBV5-1 and TRBJ1-2, with TRBD1 matching over 11 bases. Germline CDR1 is SGHRS and CDR2 is YFSETQ. The CDR3 is 13 residues long. J was trimmed by 7 bases and V by 3 bases; bases with no gene match: 2. The CDR3 loop reads CASSWTGGGGYTF. The CDR3 DNA follows: TGCGCCAGCAGCTGGACAGGGGGCGGTGGCTACACCTTC.

The CDR3 protein is CASSPRGQGTDTQYF. DNA of the CDR3: TGTGCCAGCTCACCGCGGGGACAGGGTACAGATACGCAGTATTTT. The chain joins TRBV18 to TRBJ2-3; 9 nucleotides agree with TRBD1. With V trimmed by 3 bases and J by 3 bases, 4 bases remained unmatched. Germline V CDR1 and CDR2: KGHSH, LQKENI. The CDR3 runs to 15 residues.

The chain couples TRBV7-9 to TRBJ2-2; 7 bases are shared with TRBD1. V shed 1 base, J shed 4 bases, and the junction held 6 bases outside the gene matches. The CDR3 has 16 residues. Germline values: CDR1 SEHNR, CDR2 FQNEAQ (reference sequence). Here the CDR3 reads CASSLGGPGGTGELFF. As DNA, the CDR3 is TGTGCCAGCAGCTTAGGTGGCCCAGGGGGCACCGGGGAGCTGTTTTTT.